The clone carrying this T cell receptor (beta chain) was seen only once. No antigen is known for it. The CDR3 has 16 amino acids. V gave up 1 base and J gave up 5 bases, with 17 bases separating them. Germline values: CDR1 SEHNR, CDR2 FQNEAQ (reference sequence). Sequencing was performed with immunoSEQ multiplex PCR; in TCRdb, only in-frame clones are kept and a portion is missing. The sample carries 120,000 or so clones, about 90% recorded once. These data are taken from a study of T cell responses to AZD1222 COVID-19 vaccine. Study summary: Second doses that came at about 4 or about 12 weeks were put together. Study-level results: The peak T cell response came first, and repertoires were sampled only after it. Just 5 to 7 people given AZD1222 tested seropositive at baseline. Across the whole spike, CD4 TCRs peaked at regions 160-218 and 743-854.

This TCR was sampled from an adult in good health. The sample in question was peripheral blood, obtained on day 0 of AZD1222 vaccination. The chain employs TRBV7-9 and TRBJ1-2, with D maybe TRBD1 (6 bases). CDR3 bases: TGTGCCAGCAGCTTAGAGACCCCAGGGGAGGTATATGGCTACACCTTC. Amino acids: CASSLETPGEVYGYTF.